The clone carrying this T cell receptor beta chain was recorded only once. This sample was included in a study of control samples from healthy donors and cancer patients. The assay was immunoSEQ multiplex PCR, and TCRdb's table has in-frame clones only and misses some. The sample holds 100,000 or so clones; 80% to 90% are singletons and the top ten take roughly 7.7%. The CDR3 is made up of 11 amino acids. The V end lost 5 bases, the J end lost 4 bases, and 5 bases lay between the germline ends. The chain uses TRBV12-3 or TRBV12-4 and TRBJ1-1; unclear D gene. The sample taken for sequencing was blood. The TCR was taken from a man aged 30 to 39 in good health. The CDR3 region has the DNA TGTGCCAGCAGTCCCCTCACTGAAGCTTTCTTT. Its protein is CASSPLTEAFF.